This paragraph covers one T cell receptor (beta chain) sequence. Which antigen it targets is not known. No base quality information exists; no much larger clone differs at one position. The cohort was made up of 500 to 800 healthy bone marrow donors. At the time of sampling, all cohort members were nominally healthy, though unrecorded immune exposures were likely present. The donor tested CMV seronegative, placing the donor among the approximately 360 seronegative members of the cohort. Each donor provided a peripheral blood sample, and peripheral blood mononuclear cells were used for TCR beta sequencing. Genomic DNA was extracted from the blood cell samples with the Qiagen DNeasy Blood Extraction Kit. The library was generated by the immunoSEQ multiplex PCR assay. A mixture of 60 forward primers for TCR Vbeta segments and 13 reverse primers for TCR Jbeta segments was used in the multiplex PCR. The CDR3 region of rearranged TCR beta genes was amplified from genomic DNA with a multiplex PCR assay. On the Illumina HiSeq System, the amplified TCR beta libraries were sequenced as 87-base-pair reads. The source study handled its data this way. A later analysis tallied roughly 78 million unique TCR beta chains across the 550 to 850 repertoires, and around 10 million of those chains were shared by two or more donors. To remove PCR and sequencing errors, raw reads were error-corrected and collapsed into unique sequences using a nearest-neighbor algorithm that merged closely related sequences. Alignment of CDR3 sequences to IMGT reference sequences was used to assign V, D and J gene segments. For a sequence to be retained, a match of at least six nucleotides to both a V gene segment and a J gene segment was required. A rearrangement was called productive if the CDR3 had no stop codons and remained in frame with V and J, and every other rearrangement was called non-productive. Following IMGT convention, CDR3 was defined as the stretch from the second conserved V-encoded cysteine up to the conserved J-encoded phenylalanine. Sequences without an unambiguous match to a single V gene segment were excluded from the earlier analysis of approximately 600 of the donors. An earlier analysis of several hundred of the donors called V segments functional above 56.7% productive rearrangements and segregating when the between-donor standard deviation exceeded 5%. A statistical classification framework was built to diagnose cytomegalovirus status from the catalog of TCR beta chain sequences. V and J gene assignment, in a later analysis, came from comparing TCR nucleotide sequences with IMGT/GENE-DB human TR gene sequences. Using the TCRdist pipeline, a later analysis assigned CDR3 sequences along with most-parsimonious VDJ recombination scenarios. In a later analysis, each TCR beta chain was defined by its CDR3 amino acid sequence together with its V-gene family, and reads without a unique V-gene family were excluded. To address suspected cross-contamination and a sequencing artifact, a later analysis removed over 500 highly shared, low-generation-probability nucleotide sequences. In a later analysis, a clonal expansion index for each public chain was calculated from normalized within-repertoire ranks of inferred template counts. In a later analysis, generation probabilities were computed with a VDJ recombination model fitted to out-of-frame rearrangements, and the resulting probabilities were checked against IGoR. In a later analysis, TCR-TCR, TCR-HLA and TCR-CMV co-occurrence was scored with hypergeometric tests, and a repertoire-size bias correction was applied to TCR pairs. In a later analysis, false discovery rates were estimated by permuting HLA or CMV assignments 20 times. In a later analysis, co-occurring TCRs were grouped using DBSCAN, and TCRdist sequence similarity was added for clustering within HLA-allele-positive subsets. Repertoires with fewer than 30,000 or more than 120,000 public chains were left out of co-occurrence clustering, as were about five repertoires with anomalous nucleotide sharing. TCRdb retrieved this table from immuneACCESS and kept in-frame rearrangements only. Not all clones are present; in checked studies, unresolved V genes account for under half, and no reason is known for the remainder. The D gene and trimming were derived from the DNA, and the V and J assignments and clone size from that table. Within this sample are 150,000 to 200,000 clones, with around 80% of them counted one time only. The top ten hold over 0.95% of the sample.

The CDR3 starts with the cysteine, ends with the phenylalanine, and has 15 residues. The only DNA kept is the CDR3, 45 bases in frame from the first base. The germline ends are 8 bases apart after V is trimmed by 2 bases and J by 0 bases. The germline V gene (reference sequence) sets CDR1 to SGHNT and CDR2 to YYREEE. The source of the sample is a study of cytomegalovirus exposure and HLA in healthy donors (TCRdb year 2017). With respect to the entire study: In an earlier analysis of 587 of the donors, 250 to 300 Gb of sequence data and some 120 million unique TCR beta sequences from about 179 million T cells were reported. An early release covering roughly 580 HLA-typed donors comprised about 310 gigabases of sequencing data and approximately 85 million unique TCR sequences. Of the roughly 430 genotyped donors, approximately 80% fell in the genetic ancestry cluster associated with self-reported Caucasian donors. The study aimed to test whether signatures of past pathogen exposure could be identified by cataloging public T cell receptors. Using immunosequencing, the study profiled T cell repertoires from 500 to 800 subjects and related those repertoires to cytomegalovirus serostatus. A separate validation cohort of 90 to 150 different subjects was used in addition to the roughly 700-subject first cohort. The study combined high-throughput TCR immunosequencing, statistical association of individual TCRs with disease status, and machine learning to predict cytomegalovirus infection status. A later analysis re-examined previously published TCR beta repertoires from about 670 donors and added high-resolution HLA genotyping to investigate patterns of TCR occurrence. Rather than drawing on any new phenotypic data, the later analysis identified candidate immune exposures from TCR beta sequences and the way those sequences occurred across donors. An earlier analysis of nearly 600 of the donors applied high-throughput TCR beta sequencing to assess whether each TCR beta V gene segment acted as functional or pseudogenic. Donor age, sex, ethnicity and CMV serostatus were compiled together with the repertoire data. In a later genetic analysis, genome-wide SNP genotypes for about 55% of the roughly 700 donors were used, and that subset was treated as a discovery cohort. All discovery cohort repertoires had been generated on a single sequencing platform. HLA typing included class I and class II loci at four-digit resolution. The number of typed donors differed by locus: 629-630 for A, B, C, DRB1 and DQB1; 500 to 550 for DQA1; 606 for DPA1; and roughly 470 for DPB1. Four or five DR-DQ haplotypes were handled as single units for association and clustering because linkage in the cohort was strong. Across roughly 420 genotyped donors of the cohort, an average of roughly 200,000 unique TCR beta nucleotide sequences per donor were sequenced, and roughly a sixth of those sequences were non-productive. What the work shows at the level of the full study, not this receptor alone: Presence/absence analyses assumed roughly uniform sequencing depth across donors, an assumption that may not hold. According to a later analysis, parvovirus B19, influenza, CMV and Epstein-Barr virus appeared linked to several top co-occurrence clusters. A further reported finding was that TCR beta sequences accurately predicted the HLA-A and HLA-B alleles for most subjects in the first cohort. Three of the identified cytomegalovirus-associated TCR beta chains were confirmed in vitro to be specific for cytomegalovirus antigens. The 87-base-pair reads could not distinguish some IMGT-functional V segments, including TRBV6-2 and TRBV6-3, so those segments were excluded. A cluster of highly shared sequence variants was judged likely to represent a technical artifact of the sequencing pipeline. The classifier was reported to diagnose cytomegalovirus status with high specificity and sensitivity in both the original cohort and the validation cohort. Because counts were too low, more than 15 rarely observed V segments, including chromosome 9 orphons, were excluded from the earlier analysis of around 640 of the donors. In the study, around 150 TCR beta chains were listed as associated with cytomegalovirus. Because some donors lacked HLA typing at each locus, the association tests relied only on the typed subset. Strong co-occurrence of HLA alleles, especially DR and DQ, made assigning TCR associations to individual alleles difficult. Linkage disequilibrium might explain the correlated functional status among segregating V segments, but an unknown experimental factor could not be excluded. An association between a missense DCLRE1C variant and V-gene and J-gene trimming of TCR beta chains was found in a later genetic analysis and replicated in an independent cohort. In a later analysis, most CMV-associated TCR beta chains were found to appear HLA-restricted, with HLA associations seemingly driven largely by CMV exposure. According to the authors, the approach could potentially be generalized to other disease states and immunological phenotypes. While some public TCRs were present in many individuals, most TCR sequences turned up only very rarely across donors. The cohort was sequenced for TCR beta chains only, and without alpha or paired-chain data the features that could be detected were limited. A later analysis found that TCR association rates varied across HLA loci, with DRB1 alleles showing the most associated TCRs and HLA-C alleles the fewest. In a later analysis, HLA-associated TCR beta chains were found to be more clonally expanded and to have lower generation probabilities than equally common non-associated chains. Specific HLA alleles were associated with around 18,000 TCR beta sequences at a false discovery rate of 0.05 in a later analysis. A later genetic analysis reported fewer N-insertions in productive TCRs among donors in an Asian-associated ancestry cluster than the roughly 650-donor mean. Broadly in line with IMGT annotations, most TCR beta V segments showed up in productive rearrangements about 87% or about 30% of the time in an earlier analysis of 450 to 600 of the donors. CMV serostatus was the only immune exposure information available for the cohort.

The clonotype was recovered from a woman aged 40 to 50 in good health and CMV-seronegative. This chain joins TRBV5-4 to TRBJ1-4; the D segment could be TRBD1, given 5 matching bases. Sequences were obtained from PBMCs. The nucleotide sequence reads TGTGCCAGCAGCTTACAGGAACCAACTAATGAAAAACTGTTTTTT. Its protein reads: CASSLQEPTNEKLFF.